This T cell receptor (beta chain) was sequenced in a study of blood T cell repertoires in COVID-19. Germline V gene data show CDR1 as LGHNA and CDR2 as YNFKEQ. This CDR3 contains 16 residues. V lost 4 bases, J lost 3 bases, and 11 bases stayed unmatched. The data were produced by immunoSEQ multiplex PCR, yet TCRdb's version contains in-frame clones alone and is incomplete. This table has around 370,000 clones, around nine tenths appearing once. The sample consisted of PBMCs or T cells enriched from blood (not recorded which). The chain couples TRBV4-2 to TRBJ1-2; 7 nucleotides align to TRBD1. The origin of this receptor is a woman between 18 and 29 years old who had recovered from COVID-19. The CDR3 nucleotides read TGTGCCAGCAGCCCAGAACTCAACAGGGGTTACTATGGCTACACCTTC. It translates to CASSPELNRGYYGYTF.